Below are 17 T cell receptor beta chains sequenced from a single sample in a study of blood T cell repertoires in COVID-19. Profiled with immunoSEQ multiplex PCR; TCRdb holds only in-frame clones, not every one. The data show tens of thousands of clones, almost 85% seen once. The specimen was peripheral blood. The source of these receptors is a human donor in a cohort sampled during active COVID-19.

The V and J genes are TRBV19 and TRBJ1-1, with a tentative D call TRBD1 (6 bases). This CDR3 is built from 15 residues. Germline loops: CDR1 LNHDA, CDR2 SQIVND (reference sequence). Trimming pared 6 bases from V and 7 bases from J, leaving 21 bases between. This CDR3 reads CASRSLTGRGSEAFF. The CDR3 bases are TGTGCCAGTAGATCTCTGACAGGCCGGGGCAGTGAAGCTTTCTTT.

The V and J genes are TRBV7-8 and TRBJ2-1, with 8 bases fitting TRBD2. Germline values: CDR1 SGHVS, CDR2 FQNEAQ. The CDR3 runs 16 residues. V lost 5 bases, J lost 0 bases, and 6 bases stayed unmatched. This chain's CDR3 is CASSRIAGSSYNEQFF. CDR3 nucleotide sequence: TGTGCCAGCAGCAGAATAGCGGGGAGCTCCTACAATGAGCAGTTCTTC.

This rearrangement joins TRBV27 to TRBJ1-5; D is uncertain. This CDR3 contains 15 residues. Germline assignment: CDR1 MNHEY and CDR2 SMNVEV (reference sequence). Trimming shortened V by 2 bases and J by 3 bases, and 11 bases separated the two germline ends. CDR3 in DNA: TGTGCCAGCAGTTTAAGGCAGGCCCCCAATCAGCCCCAGCATTTT. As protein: CASSLRQAPNQPQHF.

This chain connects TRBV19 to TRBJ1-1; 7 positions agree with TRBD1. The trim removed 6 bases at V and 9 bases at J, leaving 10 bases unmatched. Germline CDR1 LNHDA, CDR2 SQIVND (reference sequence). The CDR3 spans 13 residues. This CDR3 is CASRGTAPKKAFF. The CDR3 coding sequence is TGTGCCAGTAGGGGGACAGCCCCCAAAAAAGCTTTCTTT.

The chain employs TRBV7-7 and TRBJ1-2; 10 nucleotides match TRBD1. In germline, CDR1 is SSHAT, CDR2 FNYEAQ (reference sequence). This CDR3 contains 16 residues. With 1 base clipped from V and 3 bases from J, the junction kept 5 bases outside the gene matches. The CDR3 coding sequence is TGTGCCAGCAGCTTAGGGGCCGGACAGGGGGACTATGGCTACACCTTC. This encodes CASSLGAGQGDYGYTF.

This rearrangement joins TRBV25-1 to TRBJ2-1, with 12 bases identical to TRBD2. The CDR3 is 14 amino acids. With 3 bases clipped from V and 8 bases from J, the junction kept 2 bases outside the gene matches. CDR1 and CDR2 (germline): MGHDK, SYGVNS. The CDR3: CASSDRLAGDEQFF. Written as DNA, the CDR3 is TGTGCCAGCAGTGATCGACTAGCGGGAGATGAGCAGTTCTTC.

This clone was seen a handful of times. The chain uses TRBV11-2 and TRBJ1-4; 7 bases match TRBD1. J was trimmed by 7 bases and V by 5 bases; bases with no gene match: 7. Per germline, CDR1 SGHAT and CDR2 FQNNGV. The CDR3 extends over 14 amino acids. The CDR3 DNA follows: TGTGCCAGCAGCCCGACAGGGCTAAGTGAAAAACTGTTTTTT. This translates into CASSPTGLSEKLFF.

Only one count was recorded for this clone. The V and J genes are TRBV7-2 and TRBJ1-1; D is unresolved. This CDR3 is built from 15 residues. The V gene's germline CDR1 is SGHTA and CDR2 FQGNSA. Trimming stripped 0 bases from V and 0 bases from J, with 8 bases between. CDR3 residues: CASSLAGSLNTEAFF. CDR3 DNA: TGTGCCAGCAGCTTAGCGGGGAGTTTGAACACTGAAGCTTTCTTT.

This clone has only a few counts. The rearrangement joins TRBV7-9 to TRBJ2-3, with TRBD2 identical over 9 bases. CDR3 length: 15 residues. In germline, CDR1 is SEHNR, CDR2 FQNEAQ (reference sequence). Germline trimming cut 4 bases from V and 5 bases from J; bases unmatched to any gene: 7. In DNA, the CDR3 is TGTGCCAGCAGCTCCGGCGGGAGGGCCTTAGATACGCAGTATTTT. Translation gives CASSSGGRALDTQYF.

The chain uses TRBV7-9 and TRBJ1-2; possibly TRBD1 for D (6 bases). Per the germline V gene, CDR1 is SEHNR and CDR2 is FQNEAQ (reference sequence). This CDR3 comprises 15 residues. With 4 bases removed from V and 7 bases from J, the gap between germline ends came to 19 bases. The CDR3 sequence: CASSSGTPLRGGYTF. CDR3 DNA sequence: TGTGCCAGCAGCTCAGGGACACCCCTTCGCGGTGGCTACACCTTC.

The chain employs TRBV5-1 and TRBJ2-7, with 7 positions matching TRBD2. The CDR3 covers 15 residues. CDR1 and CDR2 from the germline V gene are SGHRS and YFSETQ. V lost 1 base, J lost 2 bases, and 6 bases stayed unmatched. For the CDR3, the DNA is TGCGCCAGCAGCTTGCGGAGCGGGATAACCTACGAGCAGTACTTC. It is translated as CASSLRSGITYEQYF.

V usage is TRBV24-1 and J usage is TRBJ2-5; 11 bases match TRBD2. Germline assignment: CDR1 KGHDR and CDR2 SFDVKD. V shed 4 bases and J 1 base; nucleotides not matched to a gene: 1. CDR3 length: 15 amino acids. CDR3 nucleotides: TGTGCCACCAGTGACACTAGCGGGAGCCAAGAGACCCAGTACTTC. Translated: CATSDTSGSQETQYF.

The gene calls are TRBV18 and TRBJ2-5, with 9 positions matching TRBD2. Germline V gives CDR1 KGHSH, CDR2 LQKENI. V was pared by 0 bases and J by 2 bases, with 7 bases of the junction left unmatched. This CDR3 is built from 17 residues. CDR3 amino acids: CASSPPGTSRVQETQYF. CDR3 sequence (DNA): TGTGCCAGCTCACCACCCGGGACTAGCAGAGTTCAAGAGACCCAGTACTTC.

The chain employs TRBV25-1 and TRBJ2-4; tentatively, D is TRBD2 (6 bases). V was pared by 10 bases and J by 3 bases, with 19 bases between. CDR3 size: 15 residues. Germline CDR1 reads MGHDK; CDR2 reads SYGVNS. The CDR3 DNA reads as TGTGCCACCCAAGGTGGCCGGGACTTCAAAAACATTCAGTACTTC. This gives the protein CATQGGRDFKNIQYF. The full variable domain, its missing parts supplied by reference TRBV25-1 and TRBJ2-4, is EADIYQTPRYLVIGTGKKITLECSQTMGHDKMYWYQQDPGMELHLIHYSYGVNSTEKGDLSSESTVSRIRTEHFPLTLESARPSHTSQYLCATQGGRDFKNIQYFGAGTRLSVL.

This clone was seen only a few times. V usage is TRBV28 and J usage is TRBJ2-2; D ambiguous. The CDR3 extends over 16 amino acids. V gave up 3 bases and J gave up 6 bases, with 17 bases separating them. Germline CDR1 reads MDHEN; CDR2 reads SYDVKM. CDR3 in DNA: TGTGCCAGCAGTTTTTTGAATTTGCGGAAGGCCGGGGAGCTGTTTTTT. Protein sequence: CASSFLNLRKAGELFF.

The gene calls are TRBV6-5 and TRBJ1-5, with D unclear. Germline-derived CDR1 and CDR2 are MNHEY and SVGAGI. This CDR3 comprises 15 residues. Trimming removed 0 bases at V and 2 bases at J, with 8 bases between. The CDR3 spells CASSYSFGGNQPQHF. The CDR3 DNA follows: TGTGCCAGCAGTTACTCGTTTGGAGGCAATCAGCCCCAGCATTTT.

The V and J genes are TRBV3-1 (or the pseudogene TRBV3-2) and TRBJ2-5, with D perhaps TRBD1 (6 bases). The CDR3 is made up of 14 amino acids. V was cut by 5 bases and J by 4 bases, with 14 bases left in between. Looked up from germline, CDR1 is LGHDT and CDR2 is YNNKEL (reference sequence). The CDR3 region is CASSSGQSVETQYF. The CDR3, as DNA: TGTGCCAGCAGCTCGGGACAATCAGTAGAGACCCAGTACTTC.